The 6 T cell receptor beta chains presented below share a single source sample, sequenced in a study of cytomegalovirus exposure and HLA in healthy donors. 60 Vbeta and 13 Jbeta primers were used in PCR. Repertoires were generated with immunoSEQ multiplex PCR, while TCRdb's copy carries only in-frame clones and drops some. The sample lists under 100,000 clones; more than 60% were seen once. The sample comprised PBMCs. The receptors shown here come from a man aged 18 to 29 in good health and CMV-seropositive.

This CDR3 is CATGRASGTGTQYF. In nucleotides, the CDR3 is TGTGCCACTGGCCGGGCTAGCGGGACGGGGACCCAGTACTTC. V is TRBV6-5 and J is TRBJ2-5, with 9 bases lining up with TRBD2. V gave up 10 bases and J gave up 7 bases; unmatched junction bases: 13. This CDR3 is 14 amino acids long. Per germline, CDR1 MNHEY and CDR2 SVGAGI.

This chain connects TRBV11-2 to TRBJ1-4; no clear D gene. V was shortened by 5 bases and J by 7 bases, with 14 bases between the two germline ends. Germline V CDR1 and CDR2: SGHAT, FQNNGV. The CDR3 covers 14 residues. CDR3 residues: CASSRGEVLEKLFF. DNA of the CDR3: TGTGCCAGCAGCCGCGGTGAAGTACTTGAAAAACTGTTTTTT.

Remarks on this clone: At one end the junction does not follow the germline gene, possibly because of a read error. The chain couples TRBV10-3 to TRBJ2-7, with no clear D. CDR1 is ENHRY and CDR2 is SYGVKD in the germline V gene. The CDR3 spans 14 residues. In DNA form, the CDR3 reads TGTGCCGTCAGTGATACACGCAGCTCCTACGAGCAGTACTTC. It translates to CAVSDTRSSYEQYF.

The chain employs TRBV29-1 and TRBJ2-7; 10 bases align to TRBD1. This CDR3 has 14 amino acids. V gave up 5 bases and J gave up 6 bases; unmatched junction bases: 10. From germline, CDR1 is SQVTM and CDR2 ANQGSEA. CDR3 sequence: CSVSIPGQGTEQYF. The CDR3 DNA reads TGCAGCGTTTCGATCCCGGGACAGGGGACCGAGCAGTACTTC.

This clone came up a few times. The gene calls are TRBV5-6 and TRBJ2-1; D unclear. Trimming took off 1 base at V and 4 bases at J, with 6 bases between the two ends. CDR1 SGHDT and CDR2 YYEEEE come from the germline V gene. The CDR3 runs to 13 residues. In DNA form, the CDR3 reads TGTGCCAGCAGCTTGATCCGGTACAATGAGCAGTTCTTC. Translation: CASSLIRYNEQFF.

This clone appeared a single time. The chain carries TRBV29-1 and TRBJ2-6; 10 nucleotides line up with TRBD1. Looked up from germline, CDR1 is SQVTM and CDR2 is ANQGSEA. The CDR3 has 14 amino acids. The V and J ends lost 6 bases and 2 bases, in that order; junction bases with no gene match: 1. In DNA form, the CDR3 reads TGCAGCGTAGGACAGGGGGCTGGGGCCAACGTCCTGACTTTC. Translation: CSVGQGAGANVLTF.